The clone carrying this T cell receptor (beta chain) ranks as medium-sized. Its antigen is unknown. MiXCR, applied by TCRdb to the 5' RACE reads, yields one record per CDR3 protein. The sample records under 9,500 distinct CDR3 sequences, 34% being singletons. CDR3 length: 14 residues. The V end was cut by 4 bases, the J end by 2 bases, with 10 bases between. Per the germline V gene, CDR1 is KGHSH and CDR2 is LQKENI. Treg sorting used a CD4+CD25+CD127-/low gate. Study-level points and caveats: In terms of TCR gene usage, tumor memory CD4+ T cells clustered together with blood and lymph node memory CD4+ cells, as well as with lymph node naive CD4+ cells. The larger-cohort validation was restricted to a single TCR beta V-J rearrangement rather than whole repertoires.

This chain links TRBV18 with TRBJ2-3; weak D call: TRBD2 (6 bases). The sequence derives from a female donor with breast cancer. The sample consisted of Tregs sorted from blood. CDR3: CASSRGTDTDTQYF. Here the CDR3 DNA reads TGTGCCAGCTCACGGGGGACTGACACAGATACGCAGTATTTT. Supplemented by reference TRBV18 and TRBJ2-3, the full variable domain reads NAGVMQNPRHLVRRRGQEARLRCSPMKGHSHVYWYRQLPEEGLKFMVYLQKENIIDESGMPKERFSAEFPKEGPSILRIQQVVRGDSAAYFCASSRGTDTDTQYFGPGTRLTVL.